The 26 T cell receptor beta chains listed next were all sequenced from one sample in a study of CD8+ T cells in alopecia areata. The treatment: oral pan-JAK inhibitor, 5-10 mg twice daily. It was cDNA, reverse transcribed from extracted RNA, that served as the sequencing template. Measured with immunoSEQ multiplex PCR; TCRdb has only the in-frame clones, and not every one. The sample lists over 200,000 clones, 64% occurring once. Sequences were derived from CD4+ T cells sorted from blood, sampled at week 4, from a patient treated with tofacitinib. The origin of the receptors is a human donor with alopecia areata.

The rearrangement links TRBV6-5 to TRBJ1-5, with D tentatively TRBD1 (6 bases). CDR1 and CDR2 from the germline V gene are MNHEY and SVGAGI. V lost 6 bases and J lost 6, with 12 bases in between. The CDR3 sequence is 13 residues long. The CDR3: CASSPGAAQPQHF. The DNA of the CDR3 is TGTGCCAGCAGCCCGGGGGCGGCTCAGCCCCAGCATTTT.

The rearrangement joins TRBV29-1 to TRBJ2-7; D unresolved. V was cut by 8 bases and J by 6 bases, with 20 bases left in between. The length of the CDR3 is 13 residues. Germline V gene sequence: CDR1 SQVTM, CDR2 ANQGSEA. The CDR3 sequence is CSSRQNPTGEQYF. In nucleotides, the CDR3 is TGCAGCTCTAGGCAAAACCCTACGGGCGAGCAGTACTTC.

The chain links TRBV6-6 to TRBJ2-3; TRBD2 aligns across 7 bases. The V segment lost 10 bases and the J segment 1 base; nucleotides outside the gene matches: 14. CDR3 length: 16 amino acids. Germline CDR1 is MNHNY and CDR2 is SVGAGI (reference sequence). CDR3 in amino acids: CAIRTHAGDGTDTQYF. The CDR3 bases are TGTGCCATCAGGACCCACGCGGGGGACGGCACAGATACGCAGTATTTT.

The chain has TRBV2 and TRBJ1-2; no definite D call. In germline, CDR1 is SNHLY, CDR2 FYNNEI. Trimming stripped 3 bases from V and 6 bases from J, with 11 bases between. This CDR3 spans 13 amino acids. The CDR3 DNA sequence: TGTGCCAGCAGTGAGGTCATGCCGCATGGCTACACCTTC. Translation gives CASSEVMPHGYTF.

DNA for the CDR3: TGTGCCAGCTTTGCGGGGGGCACCGGGGAGCTGTTTTTT. This gives the protein CASFAGGTGELFF. This chain joins TRBV7-2 and TRBJ2-2, with TRBD2 matching 8 bases. Germline trimming cut 8 bases from V and 4 bases from J; bases unmatched to any gene: 3. Germline V gene lookup returns CDR1 SGHTA and CDR2 FQGNSA. The CDR3 spans 13 residues.

V usage is TRBV2 and J usage is TRBJ1-3; D is ambiguous. The CDR3 has 12 residues. Trimming pared 3 bases from V and 5 bases from J, leaving 5 bases between. Germline CDR1 is SNHLY and CDR2 is FYNNEI. CDR3 residues: CASSDYRNTIYF. DNA for the CDR3: TGTGCCAGCAGTGATTATCGAAACACCATATATTTT.

The gene calls are TRBV7-2 and TRBJ2-5, with TRBD2 identical over 12 bases. In germline, CDR1 is SGHTA, CDR2 FQGNSA. After removal of 3 bases from V and 4 bases from J, the junction contained 0 bases not matched to a gene. This CDR3 contains 14 residues. In nucleotides, the CDR3 is TGTGCCAGCAGCTTGGGACTAGCGGGAGAGACCCAGTACTTC. It is translated as CASSLGLAGETQYF. Full variable domain (remainder filled in from reference TRBV7-2 and TRBJ2-5): GAGVSQSPSNKVTEKGKDVELRCDPISGHTALYWYRQSLGQGLEFLIYFQGNSAPDKSGLPSDRFSAERTGGSVSTLTIQRTQQEDSAVYLCASSLGLAGETQYFGPGTRLLVL.

The V gene is TRBV7-9, the J gene TRBJ1-6, with D tentatively TRBD1 (6 bases). Germline CDR1 SEHNR, CDR2 FQNEAQ (reference sequence). Trimming removed 6 bases at V and 7 bases at J, with 19 bases between. The CDR3 consists of 16 residues. CDR3 nucleotides: TGTGCCAGCAGTACCACCGACAGGCAAAAAAATTCACCCCTCCACTTT. Its translation: CASSTTDRQKNSPLHF.

The rearrangement joins TRBV2 to TRBJ1-1; D is possibly TRBD1 (6 bases). The V gene lost 8 bases and the J gene lost 5 bases, with 15 bases spanning the gap. The CDR3 contains 13 residues. The germline V gene has CDR1 SNHLY and CDR2 FYNNEI. The CDR3 region is CASSLQGGTEAFF. The CDR3 DNA is TGTGCCAGCTCGTTACAGGGAGGGACTGAAGCTTTCTTT. Together with reference TRBV2 and TRBJ1-1, the CDR3 gives the full variable domain: EPEVTQTPSHQVTQMGQEVILRCVPISNHLYFYWYRQILGQKVEFLVSFYNNEISEKSEIFDDQFSVERPDGSNFTLKIRSTKLEDSAMYFCASSLQGGTEAFFGQGTRLTVV.

Details on this clone: Additional DNA sequences in this sample encode the identical CDR3. The V call is TRBV29-1, the J call TRBJ1-2; D not certain. The V end lost 3 bases, the J end lost 8 bases, and 4 bases lay between the germline ends. The CDR3 has 9 residues. Germline lookup yields CDR1 SQVTM and CDR2 ANQGSEA. This CDR3 is CSVESGYTF. CDR3 DNA sequence: TGCAGCGTTGAGTCCGGCTACACCTTC.

This rearrangement joins TRBV5-6 to TRBJ2-5; no clear D. V was trimmed by 1 base and J by 4 bases, leaving 8 bases between them. The CDR3 runs to 13 residues. CDR1 is SGHDT and CDR2 is YYEEEE in the germline V gene. DNA for the CDR3: TGTGCCAGCAGCTTGCCCCATTCAGAGACCCAGTACTTC. It encodes CASSLPHSETQYF.

J is TRBJ2-5 and V is TRBV27; perhaps TRBD1 as D (6 bases). V was cut by 4 bases and J by 2 bases, with 14 bases left in between. The CDR3 contains 15 residues. Germline CDR1 reads MNHEY; CDR2 reads SMNVEV (reference sequence). The CDR3 DNA follows: TGTGCCAGCAGTTGGGGCAGGGGACCACAAGAGACCCAGTACTTC. Protein product: CASSWGRGPQETQYF.

The rearrangement uses TRBV6-5 and TRBJ1-2, with TRBD1 identical over 7 bases. CDR3 length: 14 amino acids. The germline gives CDR1 MNHEY, CDR2 SVGAGI. V shed 6 bases, J shed 8 bases, and the junction held 12 bases outside the gene matches. CDR3 residues: CASRRTGEGWGYTF. CDR3 DNA: TGTGCCAGCAGACGCACAGGGGAAGGATGGGGCTACACCTTC.

The table lists this clone with a few counts. The J gene is TRBJ1-2, the V gene TRBV7-2, with D unclear. The germline V gene encodes CDR1 SGHTA and CDR2 FQGNSA. This CDR3 region has 15 residues. Trimming took off 4 bases at V and 4 bases at J, with 16 bases between the two ends. The CDR3 DNA reads as TGTGCCAGCAGCTCCCGGCTCGCAGGAATCTATGGCTACACCTTC. Its protein is CASSSRLAGIYGYTF.

V and J are TRBV6-5 and TRBJ1-6; perhaps TRBD1 as D (5 bases). The CDR3 runs to 10 residues. CDR1 is MNHEY and CDR2 is SVGAGI in the germline V gene. V lost 5 bases and J lost 14, with 7 bases in between. The CDR3 spells CASSGAALHF. The CDR3 coding sequence is TGTGCCAGCAGTGGGGCGGCCCTCCACTTT.

V and J are TRBV5-1 and TRBJ2-5, with D perhaps matching TRBD1 (5 bases). V lost 7 bases to trimming and J lost 1 base, with 17 bases between them. This CDR3 contains 15 residues. Germline V gene sequence: CDR1 SGHRS, CDR2 YFSETQ. The CDR3 DNA is TGCGCCAGCGGCCCTGGTGTTGACAGCCAAGAGACCCAGTACTTC. Translated: CASGPGVDSQETQYF.

This clone appeared a few times. The J gene is TRBJ2-1, the V gene TRBV5-1, with 9 bases that match TRBD2. The J segment lost 1 base and the V segment lost 4 bases, leaving 12 bases of the junction unmatched. From germline, CDR1 is SGHRS and CDR2 YFSETQ. The length of the CDR3 is 18 residues. As DNA, the CDR3 is TGCGCCAGCAGCGTCAGCCGGTCGAGCGGGGGGTCCTACAATGAGCAGTTCTTC. Translated: CASSVSRSSGGSYNEQFF.

The chain uses TRBV5-6 and TRBJ2-3; the D gene is possibly TRBD2 (5 bases). CDR1 is SGHDT and CDR2 is YYEEEE in the germline V gene. There are 11 residues in the CDR3. Trimming shortened V by 4 bases and J by 14 bases, and 14 bases separated the two germline ends. The CDR3 coding sequence is TGTGCCAGCAGCCGCGAGGGCGGAAGGTATTTT. Amino acids: CASSREGGRYF. Combining the CDR3 with reference TRBV5-6 and TRBJ2-3 gives the whole variable domain DAGVTQSPTHLIKTRGQQVTLRCSPKSGHDTVSWYQQALGQGPQFIFQYYEEEERQRGNFPDRFSGHQFPNYSSELNVNALLLGDSALYLCASSREGGRYFGPGTRLTVL.

The genes are TRBV5-4 and TRBJ2-5, with TRBD1 identical over 12 bases. Germline V gene sequence: CDR1 SGHNT, CDR2 YYREEE (reference sequence). The CDR3 is 15 amino acids. J gave up 4 bases and V 3 bases, and 4 bases lay outside the gene matches. The CDR3: CASSWDRGRPETQYF. In nucleotides, the CDR3 is TGTGCCAGCAGCTGGGACAGGGGGCGCCCAGAGACCCAGTACTTC.

The V call is TRBV18, the J call TRBJ2-5, with D tentatively TRBD1 or TRBD2 (5 bases each). The V gene lost 2 bases and the J gene lost 5 bases, with 12 bases spanning the gap. Per the germline V gene, CDR1 is KGHSH and CDR2 is LQKENI. The CDR3 loop spans 14 amino acids. CDR3 in DNA: TGTGCCAGCTCACCATGGGGGTCGGGTGAGACCCAGTACTTC. This encodes CASSPWGSGETQYF.

This chain joins TRBV12-5 and TRBJ2-2, with D unresolved. Germline V gives CDR1 LGHNT, CDR2 FRNRAP. Trimming shortened V by 6 bases and J by 1 base, and 9 bases separated the two germline ends. CDR3 length: 14 amino acids. CDR3 in DNA: TGTGCTAGTGGAAAGACGGAGAACACCGGGGAGCTGTTTTTT. Translating it yields CASGKTENTGELFF.

The chain uses TRBV11-2 and TRBJ2-7; TRBD1 matches at 9 bases. The V gene end was trimmed by 5 bases and the J gene end by 5 bases; junction bases not matched to a gene: 7. The V gene's germline CDR1 is SGHAT and CDR2 FQNNGV. This CDR3 contains 14 residues. The CDR3 is CASSPGQGRDEQYF. The CDR3 DNA is TGTGCCAGCAGCCCCGGACAGGGGAGGGACGAGCAGTACTTC.

The V call is TRBV30, the J call TRBJ1-4, with TRBD1 as a possible D gene (5 bases). V lost 4 bases and J 0 bases, leaving 12 bases between the germline ends. CDR1 and CDR2 from the germline V gene are GTSNPN and SVGIG (reference sequence). The CDR3 covers 15 residues. The CDR3 here is CAWTDQGSTNEKLFF. The CDR3, as DNA: TGTGCCTGGACCGACCAGGGATCAACTAATGAAAAACTGTTTTTT.

This chain joins TRBV19 and TRBJ2-2, with D perhaps TRBD2 (5 bases). The CDR3 spans 17 residues. Trimming removed 4 bases from V and 2 bases from J, with 17 bases in between. The V gene's germline CDR1 is LNHDA and CDR2 SQIVND (reference sequence). The CDR3 region is CASSTQLGSRNTGELFF. The CDR3 bases are TGTGCCAGTAGTACTCAACTAGGATCGAGAAACACCGGGGAGCTGTTTTTT.

The rearrangement links TRBV5-1 to TRBJ2-3, with 11 bases identical to TRBD2. Germline CDR1 reads SGHRS; CDR2 reads YFSETQ. This CDR3 is built from 16 residues. With 0 bases clipped from V and 0 bases from J, the junction kept 0 bases outside the gene matches. This chain's CDR3 is CASSLGLAGSTDTQYF. Here the CDR3 DNA reads TGCGCCAGCAGCTTGGGACTAGCGGGGAGCACAGATACGCAGTATTTT.

The chain combines TRBV18 with TRBJ2-5; TRBD1 might be the D (6 bases). Trimming removed 2 bases at V and 1 base at J, with 8 bases between. Germline loops: CDR1 KGHSH, CDR2 LQKENI. This CDR3 has 14 amino acids. As DNA, the CDR3 is TGTGCCAGCTCACCAAGAGGGGGCCAAGAGACCCAGTACTTC. As protein: CASSPRGGQETQYF. Full variable domain (remainder filled in from reference TRBV18 and TRBJ2-5): NAGVMQNPRHLVRRRGQEARLRCSPMKGHSHVYWYRQLPEEGLKFMVYLQKENIIDESGMPKERFSAEFPKEGPSILRIQQVVRGDSAAYFCASSPRGGQETQYFGPGTRLLVL.